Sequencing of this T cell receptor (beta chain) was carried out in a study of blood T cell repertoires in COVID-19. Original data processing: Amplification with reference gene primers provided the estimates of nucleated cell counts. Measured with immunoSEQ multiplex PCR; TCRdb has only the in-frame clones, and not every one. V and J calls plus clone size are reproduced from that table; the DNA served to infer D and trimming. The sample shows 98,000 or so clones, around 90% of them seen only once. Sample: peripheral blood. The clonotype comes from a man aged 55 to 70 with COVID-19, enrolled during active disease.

For the CDR3, the DNA is TGTGCCAGCAGTACGGACAACTACGAGCAGTACTTC. It codes for CASSTDNYEQYF. V and J are TRBV28 and TRBJ2-7; a weak D match, TRBD1 (5 bases). V was shortened by 5 bases and J by 3 bases, with 8 bases between the two germline ends. The CDR3 runs 12 residues. Per germline, CDR1 MDHEN and CDR2 SYDVKM.